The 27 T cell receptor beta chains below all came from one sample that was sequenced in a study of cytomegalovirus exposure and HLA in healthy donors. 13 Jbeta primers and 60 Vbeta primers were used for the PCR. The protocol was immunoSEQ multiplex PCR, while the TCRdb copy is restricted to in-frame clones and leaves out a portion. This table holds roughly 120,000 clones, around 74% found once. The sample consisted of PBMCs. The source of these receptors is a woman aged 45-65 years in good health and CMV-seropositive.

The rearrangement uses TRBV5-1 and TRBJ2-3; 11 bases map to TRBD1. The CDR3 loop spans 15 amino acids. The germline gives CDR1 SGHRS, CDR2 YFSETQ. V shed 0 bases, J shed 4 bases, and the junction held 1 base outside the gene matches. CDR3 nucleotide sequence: TGCGCCAGCAGCTTGGGGGGACAGGGGGCAGATACGCAGTATTTT. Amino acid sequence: CASSLGGQGADTQYF. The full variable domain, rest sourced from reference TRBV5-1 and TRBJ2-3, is KAGVTQTPRYLIKTRGQQVTLSCSPISGHRSVSWYQQTPGQGLQFLFEYFSETQRNKGNFPGRFSGRQFSNSRSEMNVSTLELGDSALYLCASSLGGQGADTQYFGPGTRLTVL.

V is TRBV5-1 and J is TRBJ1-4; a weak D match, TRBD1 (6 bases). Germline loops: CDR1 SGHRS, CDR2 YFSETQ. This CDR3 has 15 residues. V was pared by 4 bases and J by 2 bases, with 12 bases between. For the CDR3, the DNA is TGCGCCAGCAGCCGGGGAGACAGGACTAATGAAAAACTGTTTTTT. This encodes CASSRGDRTNEKLFF.

In nucleotides, the CDR3 is TGTGCCAGCAGCAAGGGGCAGGGGAGAACTGAAGCTTTCTTT. Protein: CASSKGQGRTEAFF. J is TRBJ1-1 and V is TRBV6-5, with D possibly matching TRBD1 (6 bases). The germline gives CDR1 MNHEY, CDR2 SVGAGI. V lost 6 bases to trimming and J lost 5 bases, with 16 bases between them. This CDR3 is built from 14 residues.

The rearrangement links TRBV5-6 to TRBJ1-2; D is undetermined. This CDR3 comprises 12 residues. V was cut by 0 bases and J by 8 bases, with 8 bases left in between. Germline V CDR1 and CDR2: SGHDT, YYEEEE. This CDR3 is CASSLGGVGYTF. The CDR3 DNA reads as TGTGCCAGCAGCTTGGGAGGTGTAGGCTACACCTTC.

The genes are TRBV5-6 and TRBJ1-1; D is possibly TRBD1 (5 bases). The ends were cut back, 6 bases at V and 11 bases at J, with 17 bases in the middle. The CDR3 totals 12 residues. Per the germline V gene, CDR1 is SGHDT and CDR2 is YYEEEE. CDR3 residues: CASTRLRGDAFF. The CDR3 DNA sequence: TGTGCCAGCACCCGACTTCGGGGGGATGCTTTCTTT. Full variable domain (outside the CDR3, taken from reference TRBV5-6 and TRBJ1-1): DAGVTQSPTHLIKTRGQQVTLRCSPKSGHDTVSWYQQALGQGPQFIFQYYEEEERQRGNFPDRFSGHQFPNYSSELNVNALLLGDSALYLCASTRLRGDAFFGQGTRLTVV.

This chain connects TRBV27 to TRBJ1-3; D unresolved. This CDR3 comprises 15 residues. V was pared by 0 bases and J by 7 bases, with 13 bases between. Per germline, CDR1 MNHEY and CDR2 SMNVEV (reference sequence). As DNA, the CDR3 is TGTGCCAGCAGTTTATCAGCCGGGTCCCGGAACACCATATATTTT. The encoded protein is CASSLSAGSRNTIYF.

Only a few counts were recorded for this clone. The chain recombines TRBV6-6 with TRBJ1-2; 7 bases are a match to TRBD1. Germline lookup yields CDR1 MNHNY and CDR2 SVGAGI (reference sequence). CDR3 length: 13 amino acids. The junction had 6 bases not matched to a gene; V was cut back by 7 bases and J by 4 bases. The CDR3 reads CASKLGQSYGYTF. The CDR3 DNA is TGTGCCAGCAAATTGGGACAGTCCTATGGCTACACCTTC.

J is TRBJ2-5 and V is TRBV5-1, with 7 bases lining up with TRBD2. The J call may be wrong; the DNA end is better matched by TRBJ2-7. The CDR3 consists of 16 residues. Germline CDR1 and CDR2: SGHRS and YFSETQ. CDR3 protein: CASSLGGTTVNYEQYF. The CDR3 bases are TGCGCCAGCAGCTTGGGCGGGACTACCGTGAACTACGAGCAGTACTTC.

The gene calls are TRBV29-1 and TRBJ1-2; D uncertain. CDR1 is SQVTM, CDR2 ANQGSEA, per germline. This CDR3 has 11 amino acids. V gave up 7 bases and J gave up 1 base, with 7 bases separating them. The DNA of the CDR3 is TGCAGCGGGGGAGGTAACTATGGCTACACCTTC. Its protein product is CSGGGNYGYTF. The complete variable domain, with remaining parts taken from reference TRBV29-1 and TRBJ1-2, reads SAVISQKPSRDICQRGTSLTIQCQVDSQVTMMFWYRQQPGQSLTLIATANQGSEATYESGFVIDKFPISRPNLTFSTLTVSNMSPEDSSIYLCSGGGNYGYTFGSGTRLTVV.

The CDR3 region is CASSSTGYNNQPQHF. CDR3 nucleotide sequence: TGTGCCAGCAGTTCGACAGGGTACAACAATCAGCCCCAGCATTTT. The V and J genes are TRBV2 and TRBJ1-5; 7 nucleotides line up with TRBD1. The CDR3 is 15 residues long. Germline V gives CDR1 SNHLY, CDR2 FYNNEI. V shed 5 bases, J shed 3 bases, and the junction held 7 bases outside the gene matches.

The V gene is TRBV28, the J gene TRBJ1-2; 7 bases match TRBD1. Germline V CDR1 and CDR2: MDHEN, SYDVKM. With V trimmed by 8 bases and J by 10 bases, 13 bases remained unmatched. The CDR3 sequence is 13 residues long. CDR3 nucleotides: TGTGCCAGCTCTGGCGGGACAGTTTTTGACTACACCTTC. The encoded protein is CASSGGTVFDYTF.

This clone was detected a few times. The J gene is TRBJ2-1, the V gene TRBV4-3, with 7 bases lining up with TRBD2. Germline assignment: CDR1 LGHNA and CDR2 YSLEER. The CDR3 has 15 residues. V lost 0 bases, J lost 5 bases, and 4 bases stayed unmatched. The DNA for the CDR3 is TGCGCCAGCAGCCAAGAACCTAGCGGTAACAATGAGCAGTTCTTC. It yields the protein CASSQEPSGNNEQFF.

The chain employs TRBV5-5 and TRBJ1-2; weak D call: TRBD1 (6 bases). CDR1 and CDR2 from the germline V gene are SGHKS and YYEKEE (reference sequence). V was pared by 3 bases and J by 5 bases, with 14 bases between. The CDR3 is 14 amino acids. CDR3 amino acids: CASSSYQQGYGYTF. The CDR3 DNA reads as TGTGCCAGCAGCTCTTATCAACAGGGTTATGGCTACACCTTC. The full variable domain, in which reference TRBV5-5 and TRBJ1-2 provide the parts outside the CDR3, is DAGVTQSPTHLIKTRGQQVTLRCSPISGHKSVSWYQQVLGQGPQFIFQYYEKEERGRGNFPDRFSARQFPNYSSELNVNALLLGDSALYLCASSSYQQGYGYTFGSGTRLTVV.

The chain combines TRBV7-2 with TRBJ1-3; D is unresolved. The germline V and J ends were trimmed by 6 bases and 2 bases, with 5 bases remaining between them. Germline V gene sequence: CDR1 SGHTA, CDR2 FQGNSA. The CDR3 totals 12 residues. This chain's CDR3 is CASSPAGNTIYF. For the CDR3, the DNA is TGTGCCAGCAGTCCCGCTGGAAACACCATATATTTT.

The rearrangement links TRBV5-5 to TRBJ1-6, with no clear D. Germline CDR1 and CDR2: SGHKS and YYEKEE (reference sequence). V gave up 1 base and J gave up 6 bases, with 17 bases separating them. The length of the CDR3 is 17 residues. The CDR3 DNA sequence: TGTGCCAGCAGCTTGTATAAGGGAGAATTCCCTAATTCACCCCTCCACTTT. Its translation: CASSLYKGEFPNSPLHF. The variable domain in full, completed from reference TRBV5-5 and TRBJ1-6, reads DAGVTQSPTHLIKTRGQQVTLRCSPISGHKSVSWYQQVLGQGPQFIFQYYEKEERGRGNFPDRFSARQFPNYSSELNVNALLLGDSALYLCASSLYKGEFPNSPLHFGNGTRLTVT.

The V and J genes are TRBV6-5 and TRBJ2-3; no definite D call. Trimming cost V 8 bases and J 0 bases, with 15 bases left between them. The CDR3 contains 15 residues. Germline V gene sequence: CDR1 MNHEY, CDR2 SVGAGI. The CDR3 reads CASGEVSLSTDTQYF. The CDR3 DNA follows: TGTGCCAGCGGCGAGGTATCCCTCAGCACAGATACGCAGTATTTT.

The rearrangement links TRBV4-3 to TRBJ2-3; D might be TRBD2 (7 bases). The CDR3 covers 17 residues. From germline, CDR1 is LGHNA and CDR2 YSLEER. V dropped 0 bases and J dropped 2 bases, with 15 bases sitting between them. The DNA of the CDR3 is TGCGCCAGCAGCCAAGATCACGGGGGGCTAGACACAGATACGCAGTATTTT. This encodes CASSQDHGGLDTDTQYF.

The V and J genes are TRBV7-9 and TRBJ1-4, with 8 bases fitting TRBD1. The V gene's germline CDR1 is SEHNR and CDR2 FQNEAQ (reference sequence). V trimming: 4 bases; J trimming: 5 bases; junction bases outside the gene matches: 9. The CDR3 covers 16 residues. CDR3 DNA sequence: TGTGCCAGCAGCTCAATAGGGAGGACAGGGAATGAAAAACTGTTTTTT. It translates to CASSSIGRTGNEKLFF.

CDR3 in amino acids: CATSRGESNTEAFF. In nucleotides, the CDR3 is TGTGCCACCAGCAGAGGGGAGTCGAACACTGAAGCTTTCTTT. V and J are TRBV15 and TRBJ1-1; D is uncertain. CDR3 length: 14 amino acids. With 1 base removed from V and 1 base from J, the gap between germline ends came to 7 bases. Looked up from germline, CDR1 is LNHNV and CDR2 is YYDKDF (reference sequence).

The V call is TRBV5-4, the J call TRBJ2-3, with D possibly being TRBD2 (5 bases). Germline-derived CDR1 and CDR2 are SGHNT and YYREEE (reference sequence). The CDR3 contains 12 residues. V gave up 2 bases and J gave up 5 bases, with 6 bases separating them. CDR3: CASSFGGDTQYF. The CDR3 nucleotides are TGTGCCAGCAGCTTTGGAGGAGATACGCAGTATTTT.

This chain's CDR3 is CASSSELTSGGGGNEQFF. In nucleotides, the CDR3 is TGTGCCAGCAGCTCCGAGCTAACTAGCGGGGGGGGAGGGAATGAGCAGTTCTTC. The genes are TRBV7-6 and TRBJ2-1; TRBD2 agrees at 13 bases. Germline-derived CDR1 and CDR2 are SGHVS and FNYEAQ. Losses at the gene ends were 4 bases for V and 7 bases for J; bases not matched to a gene: 13. This CDR3 has 18 amino acids.

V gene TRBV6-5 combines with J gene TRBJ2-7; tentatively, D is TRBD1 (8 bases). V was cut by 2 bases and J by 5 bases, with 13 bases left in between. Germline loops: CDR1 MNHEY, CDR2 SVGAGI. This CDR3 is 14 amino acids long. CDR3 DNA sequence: TGTGCCAGCAGTTACGCACAGGGGGGGCACGAGCAGTACTTC. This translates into CASSYAQGGHEQYF.

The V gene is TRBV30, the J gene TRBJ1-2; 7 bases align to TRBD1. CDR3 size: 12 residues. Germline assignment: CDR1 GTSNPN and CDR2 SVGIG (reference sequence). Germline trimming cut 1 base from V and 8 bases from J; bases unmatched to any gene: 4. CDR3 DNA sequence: TGTGCCTGGAGTGGGACAGGAGGAGGCTACACCTTC. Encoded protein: CAWSGTGGGYTF.

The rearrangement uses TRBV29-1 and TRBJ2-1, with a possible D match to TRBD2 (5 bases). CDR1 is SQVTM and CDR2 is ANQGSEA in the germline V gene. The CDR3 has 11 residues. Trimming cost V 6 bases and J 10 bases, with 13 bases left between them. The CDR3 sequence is CSVYGPGEQFF. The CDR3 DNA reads TGCAGCGTCTATGGACCGGGAGAGCAGTTCTTC.

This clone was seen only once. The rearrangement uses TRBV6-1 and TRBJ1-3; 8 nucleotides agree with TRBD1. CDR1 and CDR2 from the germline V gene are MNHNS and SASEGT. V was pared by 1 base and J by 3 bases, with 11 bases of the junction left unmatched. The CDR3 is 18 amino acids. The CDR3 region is CASSEDGHGTGNGNTIYF. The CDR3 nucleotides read TGTGCCAGCAGTGAAGACGGACACGGGACAGGAAATGGAAACACCATATATTTT.

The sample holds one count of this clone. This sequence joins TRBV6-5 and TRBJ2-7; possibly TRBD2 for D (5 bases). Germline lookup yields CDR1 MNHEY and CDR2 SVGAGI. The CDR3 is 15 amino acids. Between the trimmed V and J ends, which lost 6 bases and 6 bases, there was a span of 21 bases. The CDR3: CASRQTGVHLLEQYF. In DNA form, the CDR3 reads TGTGCCAGCAGACAAACCGGGGTTCACCTGCTCGAGCAGTACTTC.

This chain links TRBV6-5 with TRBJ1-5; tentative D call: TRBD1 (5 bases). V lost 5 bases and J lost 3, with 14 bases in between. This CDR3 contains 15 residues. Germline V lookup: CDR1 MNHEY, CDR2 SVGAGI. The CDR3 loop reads CASSPDSLPNQPQHF. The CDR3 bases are TGTGCCAGCAGTCCCGACAGCCTTCCCAATCAGCCCCAGCATTTT.